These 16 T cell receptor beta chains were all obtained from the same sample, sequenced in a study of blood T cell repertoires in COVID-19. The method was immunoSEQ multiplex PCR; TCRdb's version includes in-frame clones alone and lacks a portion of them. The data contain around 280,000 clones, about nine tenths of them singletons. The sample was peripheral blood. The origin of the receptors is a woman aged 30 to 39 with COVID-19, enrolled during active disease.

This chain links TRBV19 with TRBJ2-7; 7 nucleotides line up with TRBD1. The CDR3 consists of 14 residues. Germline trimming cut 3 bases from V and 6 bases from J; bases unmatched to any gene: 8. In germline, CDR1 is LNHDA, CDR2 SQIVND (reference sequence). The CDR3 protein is CASSMEIRQGEQYF. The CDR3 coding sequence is TGTGCCAGTAGTATGGAAATAAGACAGGGCGAGCAGTACTTC.

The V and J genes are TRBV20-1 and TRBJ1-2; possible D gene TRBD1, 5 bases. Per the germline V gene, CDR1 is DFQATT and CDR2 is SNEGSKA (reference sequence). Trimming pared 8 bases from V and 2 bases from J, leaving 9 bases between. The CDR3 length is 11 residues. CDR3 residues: CSTTENYGYTF. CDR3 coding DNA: TGCAGTACGACAGAGAACTATGGCTACACCTTC.

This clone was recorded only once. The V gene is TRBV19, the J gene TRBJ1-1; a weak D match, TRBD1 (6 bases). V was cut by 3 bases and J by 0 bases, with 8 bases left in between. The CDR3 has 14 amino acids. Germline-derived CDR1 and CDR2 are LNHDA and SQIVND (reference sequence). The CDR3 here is CASSIQGLNTEAFF. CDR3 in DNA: TGTGCCAGTAGTATTCAGGGGCTGAACACTGAAGCTTTCTTT.

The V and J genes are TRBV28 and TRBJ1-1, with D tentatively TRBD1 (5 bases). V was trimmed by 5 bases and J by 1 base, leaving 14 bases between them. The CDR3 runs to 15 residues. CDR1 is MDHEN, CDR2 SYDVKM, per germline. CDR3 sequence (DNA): TGTGCCAGCAGTCCCCGGGGGGTAAGGAACACTGAAGCTTTCTTT. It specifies CASSPRGVRNTEAFF.

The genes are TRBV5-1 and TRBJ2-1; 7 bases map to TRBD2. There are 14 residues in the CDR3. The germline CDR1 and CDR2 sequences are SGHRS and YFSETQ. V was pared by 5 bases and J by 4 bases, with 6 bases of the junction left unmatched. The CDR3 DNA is TGCGCCAGCAGTCGGGGGGTCGAGTACAATGAGCAGTTCTTC. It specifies CASSRGVEYNEQFF.

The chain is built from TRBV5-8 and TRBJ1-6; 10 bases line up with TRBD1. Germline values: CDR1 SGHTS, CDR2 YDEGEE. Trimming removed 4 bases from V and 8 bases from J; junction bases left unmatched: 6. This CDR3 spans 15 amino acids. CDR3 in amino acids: CASSPRDRGHSPLHF. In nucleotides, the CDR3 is TGTGCCAGCAGCCCACGGGACAGGGGACATTCACCCCTCCACTTT.

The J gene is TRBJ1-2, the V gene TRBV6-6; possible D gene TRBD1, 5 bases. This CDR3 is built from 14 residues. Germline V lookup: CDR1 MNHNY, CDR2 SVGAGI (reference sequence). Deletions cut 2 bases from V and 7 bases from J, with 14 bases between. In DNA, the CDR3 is TGTGCCAGCAGTTACGGGGCAGGAATGGCTGGCTACACCTTC. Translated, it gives CASSYGAGMAGYTF.

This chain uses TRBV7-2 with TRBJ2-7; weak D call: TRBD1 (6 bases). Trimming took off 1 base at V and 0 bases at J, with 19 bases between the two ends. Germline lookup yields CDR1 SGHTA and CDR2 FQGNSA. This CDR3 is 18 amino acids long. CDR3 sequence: CASSLGGAQGSYSYEQYF. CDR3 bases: TGTGCCAGCAGCTTAGGTGGGGCCCAGGGGTCCTACTCCTACGAGCAGTACTTC.

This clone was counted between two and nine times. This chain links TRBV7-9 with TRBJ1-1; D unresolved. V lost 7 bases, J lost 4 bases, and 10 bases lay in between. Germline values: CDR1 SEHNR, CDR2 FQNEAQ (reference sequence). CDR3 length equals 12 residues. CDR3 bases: TGTGCCAGCACCTGGGCGAGCACTGAAGCTTTCTTT. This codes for CASTWASTEAFF.

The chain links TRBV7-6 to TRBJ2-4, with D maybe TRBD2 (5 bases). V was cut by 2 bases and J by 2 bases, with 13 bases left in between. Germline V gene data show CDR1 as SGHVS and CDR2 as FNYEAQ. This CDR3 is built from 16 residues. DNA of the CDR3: TGTGCCAGCAGCTTAACTCCTGAGGGCACCAAAAACATTCAGTACTTC. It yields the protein CASSLTPEGTKNIQYF. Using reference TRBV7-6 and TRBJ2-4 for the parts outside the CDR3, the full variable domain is GAGVSQSPRYKVTKRGQDVALRCDPISGHVSLYWYRQALGQGPEFLTYFNYEAQQDKSGLPNDRFSAERPEGSISTLTIQRTEQRDSAMYRCASSLTPEGTKNIQYFGAGTRLSVL.

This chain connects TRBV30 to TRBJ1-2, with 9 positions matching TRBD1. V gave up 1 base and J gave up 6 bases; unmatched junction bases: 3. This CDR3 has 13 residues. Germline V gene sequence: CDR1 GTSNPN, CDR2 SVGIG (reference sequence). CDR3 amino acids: CAWSATGGDGYTF. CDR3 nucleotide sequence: TGTGCCTGGAGTGCAACAGGGGGCGATGGCTACACCTTC.

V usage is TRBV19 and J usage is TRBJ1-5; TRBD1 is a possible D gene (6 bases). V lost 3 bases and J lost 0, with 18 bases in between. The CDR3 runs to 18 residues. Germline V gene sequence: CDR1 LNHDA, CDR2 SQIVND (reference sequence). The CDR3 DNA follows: TGTGCCAGTAGTATTTTTTCCACAGGGAGATATAGCAATCAGCCCCAGCATTTT. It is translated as CASSIFSTGRYSNQPQHF.

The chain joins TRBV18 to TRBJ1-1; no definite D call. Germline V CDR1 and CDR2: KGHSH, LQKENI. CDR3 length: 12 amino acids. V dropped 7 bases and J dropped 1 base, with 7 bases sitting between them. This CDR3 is CASFKWNTEAFF. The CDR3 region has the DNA TGTGCCAGCTTTAAATGGAACACTGAAGCTTTCTTT.

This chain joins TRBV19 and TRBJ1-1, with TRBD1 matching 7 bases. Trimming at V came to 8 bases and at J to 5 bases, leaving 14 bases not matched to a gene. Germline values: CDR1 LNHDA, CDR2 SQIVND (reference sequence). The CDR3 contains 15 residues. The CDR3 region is CASVARGVIWTEAFF. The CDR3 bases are TGTGCCAGTGTGGCCAGGGGGGTGATATGGACTGAAGCTTTCTTT.

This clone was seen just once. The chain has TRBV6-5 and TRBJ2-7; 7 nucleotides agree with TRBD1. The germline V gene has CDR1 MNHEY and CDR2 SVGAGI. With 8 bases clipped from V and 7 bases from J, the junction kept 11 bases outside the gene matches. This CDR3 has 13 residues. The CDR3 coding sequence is TGTGCCAGCCAGGGGGAGCCCGCGTGGGAGCAGTACTTC. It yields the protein CASQGEPAWEQYF.

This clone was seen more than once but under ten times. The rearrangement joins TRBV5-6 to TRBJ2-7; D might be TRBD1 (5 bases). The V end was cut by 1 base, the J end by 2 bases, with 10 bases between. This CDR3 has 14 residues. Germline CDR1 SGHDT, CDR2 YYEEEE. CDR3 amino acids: CASSLSPGTYEQYF. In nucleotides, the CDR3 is TGTGCCAGCAGCTTGTCGCCAGGGACCTACGAGCAGTACTTC. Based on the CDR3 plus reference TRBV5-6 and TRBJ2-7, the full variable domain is DAGVTQSPTHLIKTRGQQVTLRCSPKSGHDTVSWYQQALGQGPQFIFQYYEEEERQRGNFPDRFSGHQFPNYSSELNVNALLLGDSALYLCASSLSPGTYEQYFGPGTRLTVT.